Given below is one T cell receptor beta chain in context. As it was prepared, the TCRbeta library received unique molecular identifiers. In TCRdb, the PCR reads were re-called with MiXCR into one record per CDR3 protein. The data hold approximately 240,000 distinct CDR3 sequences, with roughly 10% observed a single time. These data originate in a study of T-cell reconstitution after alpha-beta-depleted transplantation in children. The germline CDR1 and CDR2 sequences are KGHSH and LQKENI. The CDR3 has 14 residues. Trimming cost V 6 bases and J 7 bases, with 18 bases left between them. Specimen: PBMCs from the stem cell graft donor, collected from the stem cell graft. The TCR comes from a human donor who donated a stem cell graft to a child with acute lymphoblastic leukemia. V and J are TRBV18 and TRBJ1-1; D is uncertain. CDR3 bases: TGTGCCAGCTCCCGGAATTGGGCTGGGGATGAAGCTTTCTTT. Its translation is CASSRNWAGDEAFF.